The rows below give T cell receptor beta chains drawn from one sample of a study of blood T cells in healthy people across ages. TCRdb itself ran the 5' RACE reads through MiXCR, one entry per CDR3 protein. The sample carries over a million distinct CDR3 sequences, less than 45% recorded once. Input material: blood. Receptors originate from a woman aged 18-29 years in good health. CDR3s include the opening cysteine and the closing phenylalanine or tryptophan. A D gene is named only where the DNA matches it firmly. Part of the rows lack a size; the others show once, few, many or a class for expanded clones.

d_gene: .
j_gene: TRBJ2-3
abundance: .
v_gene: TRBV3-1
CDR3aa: CASSQGTVERYTQYF
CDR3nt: TGTGCCAGCAGCCAAGGGACGGTGGAACGATATACGCAGTATTTT

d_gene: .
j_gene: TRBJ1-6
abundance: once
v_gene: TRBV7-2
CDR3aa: CASSPMSGGSSPLHF
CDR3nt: TGTGCCAGCAGCCCGATGTCGGGAGGGTCCTCACCCCTCCACTTT

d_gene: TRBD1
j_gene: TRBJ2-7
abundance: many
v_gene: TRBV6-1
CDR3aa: CASSALGTGSYEQYF
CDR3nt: TGTGCCAGCAGTGCCCTCGGGACAGGCTCCTACGAGCAGTACTTC

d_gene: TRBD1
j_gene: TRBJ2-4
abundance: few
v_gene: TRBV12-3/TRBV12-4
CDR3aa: CASSLRTGGFLAKNIQYF
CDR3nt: TGTGCCAGCAGTTTACGGACAGGGGGTTTTTTAGCCAAAAACATTCAGTACTTC

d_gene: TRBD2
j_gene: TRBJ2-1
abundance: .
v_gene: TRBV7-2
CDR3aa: CASSPKAASGKNEQFF
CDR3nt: TGTGCCAGCAGCCCGAAAGCGGCTAGCGGCAAGAATGAGCAGTTCTTC

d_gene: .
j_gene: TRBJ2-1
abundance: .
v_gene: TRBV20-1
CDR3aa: CSLGTLGNEQFF
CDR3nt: TGCAGCCTCGGGACTCTCGGCAATGAGCAGTTCTTC

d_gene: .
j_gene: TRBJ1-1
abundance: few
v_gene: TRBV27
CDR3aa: CASSREGGYTEAFF
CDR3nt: TGTGCCAGCAGTAGAGAGGGAGGATACACTGAAGCTTTCTTT

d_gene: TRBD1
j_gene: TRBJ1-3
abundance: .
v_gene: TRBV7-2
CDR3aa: CASSETGGLGNTIYF
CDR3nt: TGTGCCAGCAGCGAGACAGGGGGTCTTGGAAACACCATATATTTT

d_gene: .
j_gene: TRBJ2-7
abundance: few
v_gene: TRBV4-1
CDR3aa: CASSQGRDPSYEQYF
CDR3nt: TGCGCCAGCAGCCAAGGAAGGGACCCCTCCTACGAGCAGTACTTC

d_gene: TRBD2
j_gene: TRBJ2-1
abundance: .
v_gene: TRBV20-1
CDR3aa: CSARTGTSGSGGIDEQFF
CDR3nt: TGCAGTGCTAGAACCGGGACTAGCGGGAGCGGCGGCATTGATGAGCAGTTCTTC

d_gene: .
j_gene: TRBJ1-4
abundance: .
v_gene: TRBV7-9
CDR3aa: CATQGTTNEKLFF
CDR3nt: TGTGCTACACAGGGCACAACTAATGAAAAACTGTTTTTT

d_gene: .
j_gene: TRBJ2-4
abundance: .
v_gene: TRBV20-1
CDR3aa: CSAHPSISGNIQYF
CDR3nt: TGCAGTGCCCATCCCTCTATATCCGGAAACATTCAGTACTTC

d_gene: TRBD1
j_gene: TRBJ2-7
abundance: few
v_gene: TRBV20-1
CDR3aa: CSATDRTGLYEQYF
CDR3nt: TGCAGTGCTACTGATCGGACAGGACTGTACGAGCAGTACTTC

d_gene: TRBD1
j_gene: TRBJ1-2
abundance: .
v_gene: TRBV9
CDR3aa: CASSGDRGRVNYGYTF
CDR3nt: TGTGCCAGCAGCGGAGACAGGGGGAGGGTAAACTATGGCTACACCTTC

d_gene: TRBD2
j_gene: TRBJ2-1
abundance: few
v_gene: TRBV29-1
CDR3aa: CSVEPAGGRYNEQFF
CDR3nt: TGCAGCGTTGAACCAGCGGGGGGTCGCTACAATGAGCAGTTCTTC

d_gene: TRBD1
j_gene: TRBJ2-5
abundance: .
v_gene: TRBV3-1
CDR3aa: CASSWRTGEETQYF
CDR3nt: TGTGCCAGCAGCTGGCGGACAGGCGAAGAGACCCAGTACTTC

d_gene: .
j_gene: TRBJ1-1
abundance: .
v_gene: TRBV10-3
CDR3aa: CAISDIDNYAEAFF
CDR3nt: TGTGCCATCAGTGATATCGATAATTATGCTGAAGCTTTCTTT

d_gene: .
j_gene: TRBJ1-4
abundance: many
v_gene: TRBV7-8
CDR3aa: CASSFSYEKLFF
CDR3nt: TGTGCCAGCAGCTTTTCCTATGAAAAACTGTTTTTT

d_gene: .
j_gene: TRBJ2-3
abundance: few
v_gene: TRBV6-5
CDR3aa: CASSYSTGRTDTQYF
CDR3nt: TGTGCCAGCAGTTACTCTACAGGGAGGACAGATACGCAGTATTTT

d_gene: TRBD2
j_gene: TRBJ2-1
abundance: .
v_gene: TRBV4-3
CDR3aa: CASSQPGLAGGLEQFF
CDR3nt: TGCGCCAGCAGCCAGCCGGGACTAGCGGGAGGTCTTGAGCAGTTCTTC

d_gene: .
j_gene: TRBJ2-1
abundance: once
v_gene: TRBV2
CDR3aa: CASSPRDPYYNEQFF
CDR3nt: TGTGCCAGCAGTCCCCGGGACCCGTACTACAATGAGCAGTTCTTC

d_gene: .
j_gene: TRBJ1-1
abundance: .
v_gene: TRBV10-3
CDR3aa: CAISESHTEAFF
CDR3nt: TGTGCCATCAGTGAGTCCCACACTGAAGCTTTCTTT

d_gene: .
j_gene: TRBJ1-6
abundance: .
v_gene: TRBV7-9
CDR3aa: CASSLGMDSTPLHF
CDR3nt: TGTGCCAGCAGCTTAGGTATGGACTCGACACCCCTCCACTTT

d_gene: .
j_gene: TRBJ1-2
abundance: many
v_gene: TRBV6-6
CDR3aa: CASSLGGTDGYTF
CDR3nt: TGTGCCAGCAGTCTAGGAGGGACGGATGGCTACACCTTC

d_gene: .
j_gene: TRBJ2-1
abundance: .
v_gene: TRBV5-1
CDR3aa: CTSSVGYEQFF
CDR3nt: TGCACCAGCTCAGTGGGGTATGAGCAGTTCTTC

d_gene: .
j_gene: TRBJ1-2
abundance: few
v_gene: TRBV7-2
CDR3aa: CASSLVPRSPTF
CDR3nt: TGTGCCAGCAGCTTAGTTCCACGGTCTCCCACCTTC

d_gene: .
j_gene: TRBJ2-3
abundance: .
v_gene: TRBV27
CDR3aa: CASSLGGWDTQYF
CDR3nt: TGTGCCAGCAGTTTGGGCGGTTGGGATACGCAGTATTTT

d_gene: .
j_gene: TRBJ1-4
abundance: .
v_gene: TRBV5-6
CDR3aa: CASSLSGSPYEKLFF
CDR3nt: TGTGCCAGCAGCTTGTCGGGGTCCCCCTATGAAAAACTGTTTTTT

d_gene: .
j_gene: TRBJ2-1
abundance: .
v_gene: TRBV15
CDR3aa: CATSPHGHNEQFF
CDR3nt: TGTGCCACCAGCCCCCACGGCCACAATGAGCAGTTCTTC

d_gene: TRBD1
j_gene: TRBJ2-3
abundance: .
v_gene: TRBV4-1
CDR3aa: CASSQDRTGTDTQYF
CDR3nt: TGCGCCAGCAGCCAAGACCGGACAGGGACAGATACGCAGTATTTT

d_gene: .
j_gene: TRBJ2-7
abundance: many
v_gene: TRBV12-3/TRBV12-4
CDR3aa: CASSPGISYEQYF
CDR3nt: TGTGCCAGCAGTCCAGGGATCTCCTACGAGCAGTACTTC

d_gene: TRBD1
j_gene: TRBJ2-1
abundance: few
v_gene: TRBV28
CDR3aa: CASSSGQGENEQFF
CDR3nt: TGTGCCAGCAGTTCGGGACAGGGGGAAAATGAGCAGTTCTTC

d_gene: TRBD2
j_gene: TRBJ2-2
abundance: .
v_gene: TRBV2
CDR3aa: CASVRLAPMTVFF
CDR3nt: TGCGCCAGCGTGCGACTAGCGCCGATGACGGTGTTTTTT

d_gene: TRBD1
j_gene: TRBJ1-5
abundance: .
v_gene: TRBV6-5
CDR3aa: CASNRRQGPGPQHF
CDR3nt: TGTGCCAGCAACAGAAGACAGGGTCCAGGGCCCCAGCATTTT

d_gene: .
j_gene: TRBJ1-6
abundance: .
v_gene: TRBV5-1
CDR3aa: CASSLEGDNNSPLHF
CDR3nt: TGCGCCAGCAGCTTGGAAGGGGATAATAATTCACCCCTCCACTTT

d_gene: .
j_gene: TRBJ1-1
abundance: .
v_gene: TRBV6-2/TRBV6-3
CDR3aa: CASSRSPEAFF
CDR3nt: TGTGCCAGCAGTCGGTCCCCTGAAGCTTTCTTT

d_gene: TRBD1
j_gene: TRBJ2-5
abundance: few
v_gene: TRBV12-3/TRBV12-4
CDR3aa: CASSLALAGGIETQYF
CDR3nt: TGTGCCAGCAGTTTAGCGCTGGCAGGGGGCATAGAGACCCAGTACTTC

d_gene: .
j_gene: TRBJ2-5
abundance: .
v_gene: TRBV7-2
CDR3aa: CASSLGQLTVETQYF
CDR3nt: TGTGCCAGCAGCTTAGGACAGCTAACGGTAGAGACCCAGTACTTC

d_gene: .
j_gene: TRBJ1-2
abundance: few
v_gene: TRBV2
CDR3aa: CASSNGGTGYTF
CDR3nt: TGTGCCAGCAGTAACGGGGGTACGGGCTACACCTTC

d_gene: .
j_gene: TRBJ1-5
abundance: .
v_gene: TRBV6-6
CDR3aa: CASTDSATGNQPQHF
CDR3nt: TGTGCCAGTACTGACTCGGCTACGGGTAATCAGCCCCAGCATTTT

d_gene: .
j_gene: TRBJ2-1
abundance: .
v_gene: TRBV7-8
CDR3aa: CASSLVEEEQFF
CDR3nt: TGTGCCAGCAGCTTAGTTGAGGAGGAGCAGTTCTTC

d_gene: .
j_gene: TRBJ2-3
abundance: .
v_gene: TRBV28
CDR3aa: CASSSESFSPDTQYF
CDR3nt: TGTGCCAGCAGTTCGGAATCTTTCAGTCCAGATACGCAGTATTTT

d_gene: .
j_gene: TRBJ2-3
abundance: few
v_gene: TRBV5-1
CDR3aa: CASSSTSSSTDTQYF
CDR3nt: TGCGCCAGCAGCTCGACATCTTCTAGCACAGATACGCAGTATTTT

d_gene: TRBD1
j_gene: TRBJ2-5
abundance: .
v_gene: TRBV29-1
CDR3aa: CSATRDRGYNEQYF
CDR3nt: TGCAGCGCGACCCGGGACAGGGGGTACAATGAGCAGTACTTC

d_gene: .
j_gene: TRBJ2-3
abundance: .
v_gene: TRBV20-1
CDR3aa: CSARDNGGGMGDTQYF
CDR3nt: TGCAGTGCTAGAGATAATGGGGGGGGCATGGGAGATACGCAGTATTTT

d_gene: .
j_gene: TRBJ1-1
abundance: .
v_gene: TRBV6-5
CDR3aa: CASSYSSALGGAFF
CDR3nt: TGTGCCAGCAGTTACTCGAGTGCTTTGGGGGGAGCTTTCTTT

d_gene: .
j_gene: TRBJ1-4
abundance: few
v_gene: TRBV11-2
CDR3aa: CASSQDPGQLNEKLFF
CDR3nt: TGTGCCAGCAGCCAAGACCCGGGCCAACTTAATGAAAAACTGTTTTTT

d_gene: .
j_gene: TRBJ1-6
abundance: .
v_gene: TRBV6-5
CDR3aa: CASSYTLQGISYNSPLHF
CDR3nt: TGTGCCAGCAGTTACACCTTACAGGGAATCTCCTATAATTCACCCCTCCACTTT

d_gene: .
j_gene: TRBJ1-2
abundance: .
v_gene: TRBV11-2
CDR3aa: CASSSPRSGHRYGYTF
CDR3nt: TGTGCCAGCAGCTCCCCCCGCTCTGGACACCGCTATGGCTACACCTTC

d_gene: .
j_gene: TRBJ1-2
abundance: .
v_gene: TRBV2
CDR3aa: CASMQEPTNYGYTF
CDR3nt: TGTGCCAGCATGCAGGAGCCCACTAACTATGGCTACACCTTC

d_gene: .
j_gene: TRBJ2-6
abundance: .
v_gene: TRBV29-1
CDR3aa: CSVQSPGANVLTF
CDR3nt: TGCAGCGTCCAGAGCCCTGGGGCCAACGTCCTGACTTTC

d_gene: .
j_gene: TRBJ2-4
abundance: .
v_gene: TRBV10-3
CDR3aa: CAIREQGRGRWEQYF
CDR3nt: TGTGCCATCAGGGAACAAGGGAGGGGGAGATGGGAGCAGTACTTC

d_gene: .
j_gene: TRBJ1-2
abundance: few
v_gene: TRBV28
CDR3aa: CASRLGVGYTF
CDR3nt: TGTGCCAGCAGACTTGGGGTTGGCTACACCTTC